A selection of T cell receptor beta chains follows, all from one sample in a study of control samples from healthy donors and cancer patients. Measured with immunoSEQ multiplex PCR; TCRdb has only the in-frame clones, and not every one. This table has 150,000 to 200,000 clones, approximately 92% appearing once. The specimen sequenced was blood. These receptors came from a man aged 25-45 years in good health. CDR3s include the opening cysteine and the closing phenylalanine or tryptophan. The D gene is left open where the match is weak. Where a row states a size, it is once, few, many or the class of an expanded clone; other rows omit it.

J: TRBJ1-2
V: TRBV12-3/TRBV12-4
size: -
D: TRBD1
CDR3: CASASGGSYGYTF
DNA: TGTGCCAGCGCTTCAGGGGGCAGCTATGGCTACACCTTC

J: TRBJ2-3
V: TRBV10-3
size: -
D: -
CDR3: CAISELDYWGTDTQYF
DNA: TGTGCCATCAGTGAGTTGGACTATTGGGGAACAGATACGCAGTATTTT

J: TRBJ1-6
V: TRBV15
size: -
D: TRBD1
CDR3: CATSPRDSNSPLHF
DNA: TGTGCCACCAGCCCCAGGGACAGTAATTCACCCCTCCACTTT

J: TRBJ1-4
V: TRBV6-1
size: few
D: -
CDR3: CASSEIGTEKLFF
DNA: TGTGCCAGCAGTGAAATCGGGACAGAAAAACTGTTTTTT

J: TRBJ1-2
V: TRBV12-3/TRBV12-4
size: -
D: TRBD1
CDR3: CASSLGQGDGYTF
DNA: TGTGCCAGCAGTTTAGGACAGGGGGATGGCTACACCTTC

J: TRBJ2-7
V: TRBV9
size: -
D: TRBD2
CDR3: CASGTWEGEQYF
DNA: TGTGCCAGCGGTACCTGGGAGGGCGAGCAGTACTTC

J: TRBJ1-2
V: TRBV29-1
size: -
D: -
CDR3: CSVEENRVGYGYTF
DNA: TGCAGCGTTGAAGAGAACAGGGTCGGCTATGGCTACACCTTC

J: TRBJ1-1
V: TRBV7-9
size: few
D: -
CDR3: CASSPIGGTNTEAFF
DNA: TGTGCCAGCAGCCCCATCGGTGGAACCAACACTGAAGCTTTCTTT

J: TRBJ2-2
V: TRBV28
size: -
D: -
CDR3: CASSLWETGELFF
DNA: TGTGCCAGCAGTTTATGGGAAACCGGGGAGCTGTTTTTT

J: TRBJ2-7
V: TRBV5-1
size: -
D: -
CDR3: CASTEGADIYEQYF
DNA: TGCGCCAGCACCGAAGGCGCTGATATCTACGAGCAGTACTTC

J: TRBJ1-1
V: TRBV5-1
size: few
D: -
CDR3: CASSSDPVGFGTEAFF
DNA: TGCGCCAGCAGCTCGGACCCCGTGGGGTTCGGCACTGAAGCTTTCTTT

J: TRBJ1-1
V: TRBV7-9
size: -
D: TRBD1
CDR3: CASSPQGTLFNTEAFF
DNA: TGTGCCAGCAGCCCACAGGGGACGCTCTTTAACACTGAAGCTTTCTTT

J: TRBJ2-3
V: TRBV3-1/TRBV3-2
size: -
D: TRBD2
CDR3: CASRGLAGGTDTQYF
DNA: TGTGCCAGCCGTGGACTAGCGGGGGGCACAGATACGCAGTATTTT

J: TRBJ2-7
V: TRBV19
size: few
D: -
CDR3: CASSIPGYSYEQYF
DNA: TGTGCCAGTAGTATCCCAGGTTACTCCTACGAGCAGTACTTC

J: TRBJ1-2
V: TRBV30
size: -
D: -
CDR3: CAWARFSYTF
DNA: TGTGCCTGGGCGAGGTTTAGTTACACCTTC

J: TRBJ1-5
V: TRBV6-5
size: -
D: TRBD1
CDR3: CASSRTGGNQPQHF
DNA: TGTGCCAGCAGTCGGACAGGGGGCAATCAGCCCCAGCATTTT

J: TRBJ1-2
V: TRBV6-5
size: -
D: TRBD1
CDR3: CASRETGGDYGYTF
DNA: TGTGCCAGCAGAGAGACAGGGGGGGACTATGGCTACACCTTC

J: TRBJ1-1
V: TRBV16
size: -
D: TRBD1
CDR3: CASSQGQGVATEAFF
DNA: TGTGCCAGCAGCCAGGGACAGGGGGTGGCCACTGAAGCTTTCTTT

J: TRBJ2-6
V: TRBV5-6
size: -
D: -
CDR3: CASSLLVSSGANVLTF
DNA: TGTGCCAGCAGCTTGCTGGTGTCCTCTGGGGCCAACGTCCTGACTTTC

J: TRBJ2-7
V: TRBV15
size: -
D: -
CDR3: CATSRDMAYEQYF
DNA: TGTGCCACCAGCAGAGATATGGCCTACGAGCAGTACTTC

J: TRBJ2-3
V: TRBV4-2
size: -
D: TRBD2
CDR3: CASSQVRGGVTDTQYF
DNA: TGTGCCAGCAGCCAAGTACGCGGGGGGGTTACAGATACGCAGTATTTT

J: TRBJ2-7
V: TRBV5-1
size: -
D: -
CDR3: CASSLEGPREQYF
DNA: TGCGCCAGCAGCTTGGAGGGCCCGCGGGAGCAGTACTTC

J: TRBJ1-5
V: TRBV5-1
size: -
D: TRBD1
CDR3: CASSPGTGGNQPQHF
DNA: TGCGCCAGCAGCCCTGGGACAGGAGGAAATCAGCCCCAGCATTTT

J: TRBJ1-2
V: TRBV7-2
size: -
D: TRBD1
CDR3: CASSLPPRDRVVGGYTF
DNA: TGTGCCAGCAGCTTACCCCCCCGGGACAGGGTAGTAGGGGGCTACACCTTC

J: TRBJ1-4
V: TRBV27
size: -
D: TRBD1
CDR3: CASSWGQGHRGEKLFF
DNA: TGTGCCAGCAGTTGGGGACAGGGACATCGGGGTGAAAAACTGTTTTTT

J: TRBJ2-1
V: TRBV9
size: -
D: -
CDR3: CASSVEGSVSHEQFF
DNA: TGTGCCAGCAGCGTAGAGGGTAGTGTTAGCCATGAGCAGTTCTTC

J: TRBJ2-7
V: TRBV4-3
size: few
D: -
CDR3: CASSLRQAVTNEQYF
DNA: TGCGCCAGCAGCCTCCGCCAGGCCGTGACGAACGAGCAGTACTTC

J: TRBJ1-3
V: TRBV30
size: -
D: -
CDR3: CAWSVQIGDTIYF
DNA: TGTGCCTGGAGTGTACAGATCGGAGACACCATATATTTT

J: TRBJ2-1
V: TRBV3-1/TRBV3-2
size: -
D: -
CDR3: CASSQVSGYNEQFF
DNA: TGTGCCAGCAGCCAAGTCAGCGGTTACAATGAGCAGTTCTTC

J: TRBJ2-7
V: TRBV9
size: -
D: -
CDR3: CASSVGEADRRGEQYF
DNA: TGTGCCAGCAGCGTGGGGGAGGCGGACAGGCGTGGAGAGCAGTACTTC

J: TRBJ2-1
V: TRBV14
size: -
D: TRBD2
CDR3: CASSPVSGLAGAQNNEQFF
DNA: TGTGCCAGCAGCCCCGTTTCGGGACTAGCGGGGGCTCAGAACAATGAGCAGTTCTTC

J: TRBJ2-7
V: TRBV6-1
size: once
D: TRBD1
CDR3: CASSEVWPGGQYF
DNA: TGTGCCAGCAGTGAAGTCTGGCCAGGGGGGCAGTACTTC

J: TRBJ2-1
V: TRBV6-4
size: -
D: -
CDR3: CASSDSLEGEQFF
DNA: TGTGCCAGCAGTGACTCTCTCGAGGGGGAGCAGTTCTTC

J: TRBJ1-5
V: TRBV2
size: -
D: -
CDR3: CASSRDEDQPQHF
DNA: TGTGCCAGCAGTCGGGACGAGGATCAGCCCCAGCATTTT

J: TRBJ2-2
V: TRBV6-2/TRBV6-3
size: -
D: TRBD1
CDR3: CASSYPRDRGRWELFF
DNA: TGTGCCAGCAGTTACCCCCGGGACAGGGGCAGGTGGGAGCTGTTTTTT

J: TRBJ2-1
V: TRBV5-1
size: -
D: -
CDR3: CASSFSRADEQFF
DNA: TGCGCCAGCAGCTTCTCCAGGGCGGATGAGCAGTTCTTC

J: TRBJ2-2
V: TRBV29-1
size: -
D: -
CDR3: CSVGGRTTGELFF
DNA: TGCAGCGTTGGGGGACGGACGACCGGGGAGCTGTTTTTT

J: TRBJ2-5
V: TRBV24-1
size: -
D: -
CDR3: CATSDLPGETQYF
DNA: TGTGCCACCAGTGATTTGCCGGGCGAGACCCAGTACTTC

J: TRBJ2-2
V: TRBV27
size: -
D: -
CDR3: CASSQRVGELFF
DNA: TGTGCCAGCAGTCAGAGGGTTGGGGAGCTGTTTTTT

J: TRBJ2-7
V: TRBV5-1
size: -
D: -
CDR3: CASSSSRYEQYF
DNA: TGCGCCAGCAGCTCTAGTAGGTACGAGCAGTACTTC

J: TRBJ2-1
V: TRBV6-6
size: -
D: -
CDR3: CASRPLGRQGNEQFF
DNA: TGTGCCAGCAGACCACTGGGCAGGCAGGGGAATGAGCAGTTCTTC

J: TRBJ2-1
V: TRBV3-1/TRBV3-2
size: -
D: TRBD2
CDR3: CASSQDIAAAGNEQFF
DNA: TGTGCCAGCAGCCAAGACATAGCGGCAGCGGGGAATGAGCAGTTCTTC

J: TRBJ1-2
V: TRBV27
size: -
D: TRBD1
CDR3: CASSSPGTGTYGYTF
DNA: TGTGCCAGCAGTTCTCCCGGGACAGGGACCTATGGCTACACCTTC

J: TRBJ1-1
V: TRBV28
size: -
D: -
CDR3: CASSLDPLRAEAFF
DNA: TGTGCCAGCAGTTTAGACCCATTACGCGCTGAAGCTTTCTTT

J: TRBJ1-6
V: TRBV7-2
size: -
D: -
CDR3: CASSLGGGWGHYNSPLHF
DNA: TGTGCCAGCAGCTTAGGGGGGGGCTGGGGCCACTATAATTCACCCCTCCACTTT

J: TRBJ1-2
V: TRBV18
size: -
D: TRBD1
CDR3: CASSPDRERGYTF
DNA: TGTGCCAGCTCACCGGACAGGGAGAGAGGCTACACCTTC

J: TRBJ2-5
V: TRBV11-2
size: once
D: TRBD1
CDR3: CASSKTGGLETQYF
DNA: TGTGCCAGCAGCAAAACAGGGGGTTTGGAGACCCAGTACTTC

J: TRBJ2-7
V: TRBV7-2
size: -
D: -
CDR3: CASSLSRNYEQYF
DNA: TGTGCCAGCAGCTTGTCACGGAACTACGAGCAGTACTTC

J: TRBJ2-2
V: TRBV9
size: -
D: -
CDR3: CASSVVFGELFF
DNA: TGTGCCAGCAGCGTAGTATTCGGGGAGCTGTTTTTT

J: TRBJ1-1
V: TRBV2
size: -
D: TRBD1
CDR3: CASSAIGGLRQGLSLNTEAFF
DNA: TGTGCCAGCAGCGCGATCGGGGGGTTAAGACAGGGGTTAAGCCTGAACACTGAAGCTTTCTTT

J: TRBJ2-7
V: TRBV4-2
size: -
D: TRBD2
CDR3: CASSLYRAGAYEQYF
DNA: TGTGCCAGCAGCTTATACCGAGCGGGGGCCTACGAGCAGTACTTC